This T cell receptor (beta chain) stems from a study of cytomegalovirus exposure and HLA in healthy donors. Across the study: It was reported in a later analysis that the same platform had been used for the 110 or so validation repertoires as for the approximately 700 first-cohort repertoires. General observations from the study: It was about 150 TCR beta chains that were listed as cytomegalovirus-associated. Published work reported that the classifier diagnosed cytomegalovirus status with high specificity and sensitivity.

Germline assignment: CDR1 MDHEN and CDR2 SYDVKM. The length of the CDR3 is 14 residues. This table comes from immunoSEQ multiplex PCR, and its TCRdb copy is limited to in-frame clones, with some not included. This table has about 250,000 clones, around nine tenths appearing once. Points on this clone: Its cognate antigen is unknown. The junction departs from the called germline gene at one end, perhaps through a read error.

The rearrangement joins TRBV28 to TRBJ1-2, with a tentative D call TRBD1 (5 bases). The sequence was obtained from a man between 18 and 35 years old in good health and CMV-seronegative. Specimen: PBMCs. CDR3 region: CASRGGAAKYGYTF. The DNA of the CDR3 is TGTGCCAGCAGAGGTGGGGCCGCTAAGTATGGCTACACCTTC.